The 16 T cell receptor beta chains given below trace back to one sample, sequenced in a study of human T cells and chemical hapten exposure. The time point: patch test 1, 2 weeks after DPC sensitization. Stated treatment: therapeutic diphenylcyclopropenone sensitization with weekly scalp DPC. A single record per CDR3 protein comes from TCRdb applying MiXCR to the RACE reads. The sample lists about 340,000 distinct CDR3 sequences; approximately 6.3% were seen once. The material was whole blood, obtained in connection with sensitization to the hapten diphenylcyclopropenone (DPC). All receptors derive from a woman aged 18-30 years with alopecia areata. Some clones in this sample may be carry-over from other donors' samples.

This clonotype was picked up many times. This chain joins TRBV7-2 and TRBJ2-3; no clear D gene. The CDR3 loop spans 15 amino acids. V was cut by 1 base and J by 1 base, with 9 bases left in between. Per the germline V gene, CDR1 is SGHTA and CDR2 is FQGNSA. The CDR3 sequence: CASSLGQVGTDTQYF. The CDR3, as DNA: TGTGCCAGCAGCTTAGGGCAGGTGGGCACAGATACGCAGTATTTT.

This chain links TRBV28 with TRBJ2-7; a weak D match, TRBD1 (6 bases). CDR3 size: 14 residues. Germline V gene data show CDR1 as MDHEN and CDR2 as SYDVKM. Trimming stripped 6 bases from V and 3 bases from J, with 15 bases between. The CDR3 loop is CASSRRTGHYEQYF. CDR3 nucleotides: TGTGCCAGCAGCCGACGTACAGGGCACTACGAGCAGTACTTC.

The chain couples TRBV6-5 to TRBJ2-3, with D unresolved. CDR1 is MNHEY and CDR2 is SVGAGI in the germline V gene. Trimming took 7 bases from V and 0 from J, leaving 17 bases between them. This CDR3 has 16 amino acids. The CDR3 DNA follows: TGTGCCAGCATGGGCCCGAGGCAGACCAGCACAGATACGCAGTATTTT. Protein sequence: CASMGPRQTSTDTQYF.

This clonotype showed up just a few times. The J gene is TRBJ2-2, the V gene TRBV7-9; unclear D gene. CDR3 length: 15 amino acids. V lost 10 bases and J lost 1, with 16 bases in between. CDR1 SEHNR and CDR2 FQNEAQ come from the germline V gene (reference sequence). As DNA, the CDR3 is TGTGCCACCCTGGAACCTAGAGGGAACACCGGGGAGCTGTTTTTT. It is translated as CATLEPRGNTGELFF. Using reference TRBV7-9 and TRBJ2-2 for the parts outside the CDR3, the full variable domain is DTGVSQNPRHKITKRGQNVTFRCDPISEHNRLYWYRQTLGQGPEFLTYFQNEAQLEKSRLLSDRFSAERPKGSFSTLEIQRTEQGDSAMYLCATLEPRGNTGELFFGEGSRLTVL.

Remarks on this clonotype: The CDR3 does not end in the conserved phenylalanine or tryptophan, so this is likely a read error. V gene TRBV7-3 combines with J gene TRBJ2-3; TRBD2 aligns across 8 bases. V was clipped by 4 bases and J by 5 bases; unmatched bases: 14. Germline CDR1 SGHTA, CDR2 FQGTGA. The CDR3 extends over 17 amino acids. In DNA, the CDR3 is TGTGCCAGCAGCTCCAACGGGGGGGCCATATCGGGAGATACGCAGTATTCT. As protein: CASSSNGGAISGDTQYS.

This clonotype appeared many times. The gene calls are TRBV29-1 and TRBJ2-4; 7 nucleotides align to TRBD1. The V segment lost 7 bases and the J segment 7 bases; nucleotides outside the gene matches: 7. Germline CDR1 and CDR2: SQVTM and ANQGSEA. The CDR3 is made up of 12 amino acids. CDR3 nucleotides: TGCAGCGCCGCCGGGACAGCCAACATTCAGTACTTC. This codes for CSAAGTANIQYF.

This clonotype occurred many times. The chain uses TRBV12-3 or TRBV12-4 and TRBJ2-3, with 9 nucleotides matching TRBD2. The junction had 9 bases not matched to a gene; V was cut back by 6 bases and J by 2 bases. CDR3 length: 16 amino acids. CDR3 sequence: CASRRPLAGDTDTQYF. In DNA form, the CDR3 reads TGTGCCAGCAGACGCCCACTAGCGGGCGACACAGATACGCAGTATTTT.

The chain is built from TRBV6-5 and TRBJ1-5; no clear D. CDR3 length: 15 amino acids. Germline CDR1 reads MNHEY; CDR2 reads SVGAGI. The ends were cut back, 6 bases at V and 0 bases at J, with 12 bases in the middle. The CDR3 DNA reads as TGTGCCAGCAGCCCAGGTGGCCTTAGCAATCAGCCCCAGCATTTT. Protein: CASSPGGLSNQPQHF.

Many counts were recorded for this clonotype. The chain is built from TRBV6-2 or TRBV6-3 and TRBJ2-2; D unresolved. Trimming took off 6 bases at V and 2 bases at J, with 16 bases between the two ends. Looked up from germline, CDR1 is MNHEY and CDR2 is SVGEGT. The CDR3 extends over 16 amino acids. This CDR3 is CASSPDRTINTGELFF. In nucleotides, the CDR3 is TGTGCCAGCAGCCCTGATAGGACGATAAACACCGGGGAGCTGTTTTTT.

This clonotype was detected only a few times. The V gene is TRBV5-6, the J gene TRBJ1-1; D is ambiguous. Germline values: CDR1 SGHDT, CDR2 YYEEEE. Trimming stripped 2 bases from V and 1 base from J, with 9 bases between. This CDR3 has 14 residues. The CDR3 DNA reads as TGTGCCAGCAGCTTTCTCAGTTCGAACACTGAAGCTTTCTTT. Protein product: CASSFLSSNTEAFF.

This chain links TRBV5-4 with TRBJ1-6, with 7 nucleotides matching TRBD1. After removal of 3 bases from V and 8 bases from J, the junction contained 8 bases not matched to a gene. This CDR3 region has 15 residues. In germline, CDR1 is SGHNT, CDR2 YYREEE (reference sequence). The CDR3 spells CASSSGGQDYSPLHF. The CDR3 DNA reads TGTGCCAGCAGCTCCGGTGGACAGGATTATTCACCCCTCCACTTT.

This clonotype was counted between two and nine times. The chain employs TRBV5-6 and TRBJ1-1; D unclear. The CDR3 spans 11 residues. Looked up from germline, CDR1 is SGHDT and CDR2 is YYEEEE. Trimming removed 4 bases at V and 7 bases at J, with 8 bases between. This CDR3 reads CASSAKYEAFF. In DNA form, the CDR3 reads TGTGCCAGCAGCGCAAAGTATGAAGCTTTCTTT.

The chain is built from TRBV10-3 and TRBJ2-3; tentatively, D is TRBD2 (7 bases). CDR1 ENHRY and CDR2 SYGVKD come from the germline V gene. The CDR3 runs 15 residues. V lost 2 bases and J 0 bases, leaving 9 bases between the germline ends. The CDR3 DNA reads as TGTGCCATCAGTGAGGCGGGGGCCAGCACAGATACGCAGTATTTT. Its protein product is CAISEAGASTDTQYF.

The rearrangement uses TRBV11-1 and TRBJ2-7, with 7 positions matching TRBD1. J was trimmed by 4 bases and V by 5 bases; bases with no gene match: 8. CDR3 size: 14 residues. Looked up from germline, CDR1 is SGHAT and CDR2 is FQDESV (reference sequence). The CDR3 region is CASSRKRDRYEQYF. The DNA of the CDR3 is TGTGCCAGCAGCCGCAAACGGGACAGATACGAGCAGTACTTC.

This clonotype occurred a few times. The rearrangement uses TRBV2 and TRBJ1-1; TRBD1 matches at 8 bases. Germline lookup yields CDR1 SNHLY and CDR2 FYNNEI. Losses at the gene ends were 6 bases for V and 0 bases for J; bases not matched to a gene: 3. The length of the CDR3 is 14 residues. CDR3 nucleotides: TGTGCCAGCAGCGCGGACAGGGTGAACACTGAAGCTTTCTTT. Its translation: CASSADRVNTEAFF.

This clonotype was seen a handful of times. This chain joins TRBV2 and TRBJ1-6; maybe TRBD1 (6 bases). The CDR3 consists of 13 residues. Germline V gene sequence: CDR1 SNHLY, CDR2 FYNNEI. V was trimmed by 5 bases and J by 7 bases, leaving 9 bases between them. CDR3 amino acids: CASSYTGNSPLHF. The CDR3 DNA follows: TGTGCCAGCAGTTATACAGGGAATTCACCCCTCCACTTT. Based on the CDR3 plus reference TRBV2 and TRBJ1-6, the full variable domain is EPEVTQTPSHQVTQMGQEVILRCVPISNHLYFYWYRQILGQKVEFLVSFYNNEISEKSEIFDDQFSVERPDGSNFTLKIRSTKLEDSAMYFCASSYTGNSPLHFGNGTRLTVT.